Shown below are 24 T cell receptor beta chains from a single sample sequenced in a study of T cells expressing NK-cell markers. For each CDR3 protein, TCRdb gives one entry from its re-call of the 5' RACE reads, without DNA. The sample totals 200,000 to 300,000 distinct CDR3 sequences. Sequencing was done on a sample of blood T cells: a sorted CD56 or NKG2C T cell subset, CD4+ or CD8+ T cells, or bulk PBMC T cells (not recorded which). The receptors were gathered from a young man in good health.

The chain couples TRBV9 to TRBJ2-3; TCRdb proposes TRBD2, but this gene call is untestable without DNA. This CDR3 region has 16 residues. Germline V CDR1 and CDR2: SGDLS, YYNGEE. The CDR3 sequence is CASSVSTGAVADTQYF.

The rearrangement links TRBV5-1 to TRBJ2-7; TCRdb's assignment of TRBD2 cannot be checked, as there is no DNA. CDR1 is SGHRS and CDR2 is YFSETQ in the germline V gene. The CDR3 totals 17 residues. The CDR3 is CASSLGGTSGSPYEQYF.

Here the CDR3 reads CASSFGGVGEQFF. V and J are TRBV12-3 or TRBV12-4 and TRBJ2-1; TCRdb's D call, TRBD1, is unchecked because there is no DNA. The CDR3 has 13 residues.

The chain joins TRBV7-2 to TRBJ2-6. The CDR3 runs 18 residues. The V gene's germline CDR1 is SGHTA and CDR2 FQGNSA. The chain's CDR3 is CASSLAGVLLSGANVLTF.

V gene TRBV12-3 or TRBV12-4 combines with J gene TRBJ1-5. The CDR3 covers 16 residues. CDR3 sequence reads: CASSLGLIVLNQPQHF.

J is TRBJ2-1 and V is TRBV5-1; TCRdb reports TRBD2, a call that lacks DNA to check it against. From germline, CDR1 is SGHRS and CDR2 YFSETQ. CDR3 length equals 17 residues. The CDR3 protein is CASSLGLAGGSYNEQFF.

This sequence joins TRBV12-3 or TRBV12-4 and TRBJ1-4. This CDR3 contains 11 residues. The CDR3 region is CASSHREKLFF.

The CDR3 sequence is CASSPPITYEQYF. J is TRBJ2-7 and V is TRBV18. Germline V CDR1 and CDR2: KGHSH, LQKENI. This CDR3 has 13 amino acids.

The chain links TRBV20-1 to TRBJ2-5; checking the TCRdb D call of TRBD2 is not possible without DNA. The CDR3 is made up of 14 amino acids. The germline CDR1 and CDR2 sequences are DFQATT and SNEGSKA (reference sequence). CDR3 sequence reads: CSAKAGGPKETQYF.

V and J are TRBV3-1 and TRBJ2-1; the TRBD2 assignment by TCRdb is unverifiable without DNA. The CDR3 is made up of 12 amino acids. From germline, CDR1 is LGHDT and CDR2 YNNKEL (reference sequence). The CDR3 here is CASSQPGGEQFF.

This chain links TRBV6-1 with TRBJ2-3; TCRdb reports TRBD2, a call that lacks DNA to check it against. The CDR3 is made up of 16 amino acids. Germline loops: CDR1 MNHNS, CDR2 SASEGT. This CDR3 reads CASRHKQGGVTDTQYF.

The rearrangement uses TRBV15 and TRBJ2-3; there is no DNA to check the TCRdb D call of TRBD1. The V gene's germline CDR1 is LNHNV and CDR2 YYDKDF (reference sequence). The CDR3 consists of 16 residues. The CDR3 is CATSWDRENPTDTQYF.

The CDR3 loop is CASSTWTGRETQYF. The chain combines TRBV7-2 with TRBJ2-5; TCRdb returns TRBD1, unconfirmable since there is no DNA. The CDR3 is 14 residues long. The germline V gene has CDR1 SGHTA and CDR2 FQGNSA.

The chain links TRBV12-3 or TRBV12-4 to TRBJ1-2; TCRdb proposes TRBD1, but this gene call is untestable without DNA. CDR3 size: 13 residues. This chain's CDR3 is CASSGAGFLGYTF.

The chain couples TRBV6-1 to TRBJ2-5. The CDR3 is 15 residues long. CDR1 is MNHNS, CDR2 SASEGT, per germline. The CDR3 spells CASSTAVAYQETQYF.

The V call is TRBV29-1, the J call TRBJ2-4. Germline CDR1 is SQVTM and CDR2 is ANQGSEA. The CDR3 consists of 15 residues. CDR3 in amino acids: CSGLFKGLAKNIQYF.

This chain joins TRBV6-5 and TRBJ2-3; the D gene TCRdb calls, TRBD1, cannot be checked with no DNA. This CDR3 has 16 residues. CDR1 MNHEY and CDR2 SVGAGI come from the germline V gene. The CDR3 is CASSYSSWTPGDTQYF.

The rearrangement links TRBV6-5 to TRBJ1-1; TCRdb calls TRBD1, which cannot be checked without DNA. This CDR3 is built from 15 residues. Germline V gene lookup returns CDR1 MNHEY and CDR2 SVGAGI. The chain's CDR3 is CASSLGGARYTEAFF.

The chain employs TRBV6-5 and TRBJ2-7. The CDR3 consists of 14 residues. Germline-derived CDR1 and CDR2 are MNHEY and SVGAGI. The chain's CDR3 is CASSYLGKDYEQYF.

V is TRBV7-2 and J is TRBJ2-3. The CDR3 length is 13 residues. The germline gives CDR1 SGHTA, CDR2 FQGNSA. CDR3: CASSLALVDTQYF.

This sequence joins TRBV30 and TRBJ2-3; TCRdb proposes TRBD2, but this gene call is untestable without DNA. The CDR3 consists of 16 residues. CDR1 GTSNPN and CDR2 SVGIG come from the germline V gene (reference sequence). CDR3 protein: CAWSGLAGGSTDTQYF.

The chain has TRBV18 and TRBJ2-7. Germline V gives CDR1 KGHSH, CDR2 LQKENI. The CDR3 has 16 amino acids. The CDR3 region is CASSPSGGPIRVEQYF.

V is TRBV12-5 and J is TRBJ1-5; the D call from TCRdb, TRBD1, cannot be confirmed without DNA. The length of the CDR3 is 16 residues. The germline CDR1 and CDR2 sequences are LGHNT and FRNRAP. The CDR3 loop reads CASGTPGTRSNQPQHF.

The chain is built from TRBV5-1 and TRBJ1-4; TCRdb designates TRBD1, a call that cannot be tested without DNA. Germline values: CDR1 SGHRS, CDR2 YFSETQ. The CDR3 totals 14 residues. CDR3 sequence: CASSFDRGQEKLFF.